A selection of T cell receptor beta chains follows, all from one sample in a study of T cells in Graves' hyperthyroidism and ophthalmopathy. TCRdb ran MiXCR on the multiplex PCR reads and lists one entry per CDR3 protein. The top ten clones hold over 9% of a sample with fewer than 550,000 distinct CDR3 sequences, around 22% of them seen once. Specimen: blood. These receptors came from a woman in her thirties with Graves' ophthalmopathy. Both conserved end residues are part of each CDR3. D genes are given only for firm matches. Rows may omit the clone size; those that give it use once, few, many or a size class.

CASTPGSLLNYGYTF TGTGCCAGCACCCCGGGGAGCCTTCTTAACTATGGCTACACCTTC TRBV12-3/TRBV12-4 - - TRBJ1-2
CASSLLDRRGYTF TGTGCCAGCAGCTTATTGGACCGGCGTGGCTACACCTTC TRBV7-2 - many TRBJ1-2
CASSPRRDSHSTGELFF TGCGCCAGCAGCCCGAGAAGGGACAGCCATTCCACCGGGGAGCTGTTTTTT TRBV5-1 TRBD1 many TRBJ2-2
CASSYSLGSMNTEAFF TGTGCCAGCAGTTACTCGCTAGGGTCCATGAACACTGAAGCTTTCTTT TRBV6-2/TRBV6-3 - - TRBJ1-1
CASSPTLGGSTEAFF TGTGCCAGCAGCCCAACCTTGGGGGGTAGCACTGAAGCTTTCTTT TRBV4-2 - many TRBJ1-1
CASSPGFNQETQYF TGTGCCAGCAGTCCCGGATTTAACCAAGAGACCCAGTACTTC TRBV12-3/TRBV12-4 - - TRBJ2-5
CASSEVTTYEQYF TGTGCCAGCAGTGAAGTAACAACCTACGAGCAGTACTTC TRBV6-1 - many TRBJ2-7
CASSLRVAGKKNIQYF TGTGCCAGCAGTTTACGGGTAGCGGGGAAAAAAAACATTCAGTACTTC TRBV12-3/TRBV12-4 TRBD2 many TRBJ2-4
CASSFHGAQPQHF TGTGCCAGCAGTTTCCACGGGGCTCAGCCCCAGCATTTT TRBV12-3/TRBV12-4 - - TRBJ1-5
CASTPRGAGELFF TGTGCCAGCACCCCTAGGGGGGCCGGGGAGCTGTTTTTT TRBV12-3/TRBV12-4 - - TRBJ2-2
CASRDRGQETQYF TGTGCCAGCAGGGACAGGGGGCAAGAGACCCAGTACTTC TRBV2 TRBD1 many TRBJ2-5
CASSFPSENTGELFF TGTGCCAGCAGCTTCCCTAGCGAGAACACCGGGGAGCTGTTTTTT TRBV13 - few TRBJ2-2
CASSPAPEGNYEQYF TGTGCCAGCAGCCCGGCCCCGGAGGGCAACTACGAGCAGTACTTC TRBV5-6 - many TRBJ2-7
CSARFPNREQYF TGCAGTGCTAGGTTTCCTAACCGGGAGCAGTACTTC TRBV20-1 - - TRBJ2-7
CASSQDGEGMNTEAFF TGTGCCAGCAGCCAAGATGGTGAAGGGATGAACACTGAAGCTTTCTTT TRBV14 - many TRBJ1-1